This paragraph reports one T cell receptor (beta chain). As yet, its antigen is unknown. Primers for the PCR totalled 60 Vbeta and 13 Jbeta. Produced via immunoSEQ multiplex PCR; TCRdb's table is partial and in-frame only. This table holds some 140,000 clones, approximately 74% found once. The germline gives CDR1 LNHDA, CDR2 SQIVND (reference sequence). V shed 3 bases and J 2 bases; nucleotides not matched to a gene: 1. The CDR3 loop spans 15 amino acids. The source of the sample is a study of cytomegalovirus exposure and HLA in healthy donors. Broader study findings: Association with HLA alleles at 0.05 false discovery rate was found for approximately 18,000 TCR beta sequences in a later analysis.

The chain uses TRBV19 and TRBJ2-1; TRBD2 matches at 10 bases. Sequencing was carried out using PBMCs. This clonotype was obtained from a young man in good health and CMV-seropositive. The CDR3, as DNA: TGTGCCAGTAGTATTACTAGCGGGGCCTACAATGAGCAGTTCTTC. Protein: CASSITSGAYNEQFF.